This T cell receptor (beta chain) was found in a study of shared clonotypes between healthy human individuals. Background on the study: A donor's plate count was three for CD4 naive and three for CD4 memory; CD8 naive had two and CD8 memory one.

How the authors handled the data: ImmunoSEQ supplied junction-only sequences lacking quality scores, so filtering was different. TCRdb keeps only in-frame clones here, not all; method: immunoSEQ multiplex PCR. For V, J and clone size, that table is used; D and trimming come from the DNA. The data hold nearly 1 million clones, with 76% observed a single time. Trimming removed 2 bases at V and 0 bases at J, with 9 bases between. There are 14 residues in the CDR3. Per the germline V gene, CDR1 is SGHRS and CDR2 is YFSETQ. The table lists this clone with a count of one. Its specificity is not known. Study-level findings and limits: Clonotypes not shared had lower generation probabilities than those common to all four donors. Of the naive CD4 clonotypes, roughly 5.5% were shared across a handful of donors.

V gene TRBV5-1 combines with J gene TRBJ2-7; D is undetermined. Sequencing was carried out using memory CD4+ T cells sorted from blood. Subset given: CD45RA-negative fraction. The TCR originated in a man aged 18 to 30 in good health. The CDR3 bases are TGCGCCAGCAGCTTACAGACCGACTCCTACGAGCAGTACTTC. Protein: CASSLQTDSYEQYF.